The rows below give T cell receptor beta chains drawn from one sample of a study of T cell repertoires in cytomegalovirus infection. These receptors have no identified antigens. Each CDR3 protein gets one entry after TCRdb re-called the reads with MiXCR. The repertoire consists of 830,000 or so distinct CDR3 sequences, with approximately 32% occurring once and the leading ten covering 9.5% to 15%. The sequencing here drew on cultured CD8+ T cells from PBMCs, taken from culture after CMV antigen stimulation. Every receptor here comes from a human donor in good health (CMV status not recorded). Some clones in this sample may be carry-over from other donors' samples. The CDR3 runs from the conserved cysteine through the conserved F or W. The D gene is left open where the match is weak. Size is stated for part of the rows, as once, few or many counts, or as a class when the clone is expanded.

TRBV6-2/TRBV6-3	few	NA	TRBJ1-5	CASKGFSNQPQHF	TGTGCCAGCAAGGGGTTTAGCAATCAGCCCCAGCATTTT
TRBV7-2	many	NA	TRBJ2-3	CASSPGGRGTDTQYF	TGTGCCAGCAGCCCCGGGGGTCGGGGCACAGATACGCAGTATTTT
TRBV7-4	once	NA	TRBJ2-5	CASSLDFPRYF	TGTGCCAGCAGCTTAGACTTCCCAAGGTACTTC
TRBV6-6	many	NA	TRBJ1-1	CASSYSRGSGTEAFF	TGTGCCAGCAGTTACTCGAGGGGGTCCGGGACTGAAGCTTTCTTT
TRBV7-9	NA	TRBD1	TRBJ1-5	CASSSLGTGFQPQHF	TGTGCCAGCAGCTCCCTCGGGACAGGGTTCCAGCCCCAGCATTTT
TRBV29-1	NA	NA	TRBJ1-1	CSVGRLGTTEAFF	TGCAGCGTTGGCCGCCTGGGGACCACTGAAGCTTTCTTT
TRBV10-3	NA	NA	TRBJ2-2	CTISPLIDRPTGELFF	TGTACCATCAGTCCCTTAATTGACAGGCCCACCGGGGAGCTGTTTTTT
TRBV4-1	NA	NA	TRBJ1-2	CASSQPPVGPSAFYGYTF	TGCGCCAGCAGCCAACCCCCAGTCGGCCCGTCCGCCTTCTATGGCTACACCTTC
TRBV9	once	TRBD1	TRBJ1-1	CASSARGPGTEAFF	TGTGCCAGCAGCGCTAGGGGGCCTGGCACTGAAGCTTTCTTT
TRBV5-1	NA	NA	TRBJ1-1	CASSLQTQGWRTEAFF	TGCGCCAGCAGCCTCCAGACACAGGGATGGAGGACTGAAGCTTTCTTT
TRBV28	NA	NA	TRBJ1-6	CASSLRPALDSPLHF	TGTGCCAGCAGTTTAAGGCCAGCCTTGGATTCACCCCTCCACTTT
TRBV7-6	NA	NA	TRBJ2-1	CASSQGPGAYNEQFF	TGTGCCAGCAGCCAGGGCCCCGGCGCCTACAATGAGCAGTTCTTC
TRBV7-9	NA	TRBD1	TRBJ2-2	CASIGGSGELFF	TGTGCCAGCATAGGGGGCTCCGGGGAGCTGTTTTTT
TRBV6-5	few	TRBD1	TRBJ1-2	CASSQTGVHGYTF	TGTGCCAGCAGTCAAACAGGGGTCCATGGCTACACCTTC
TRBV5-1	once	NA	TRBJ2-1	CASSLSTLYNEQFF	TGCGCCAGCAGCTTGAGCACTCTTTACAATGAGCAGTTCTTC
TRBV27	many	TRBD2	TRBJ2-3	CASSLSSGSTDTQYF	TGTGCCAGCAGTTTATCTAGCGGGAGCACAGATACGCAGTATTTT
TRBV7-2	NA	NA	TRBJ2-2	CASSLSSNTGELSF	TGTGCCAGCAGCTTGAGCAGCAACACCGGGGAGCTGTCTTTT
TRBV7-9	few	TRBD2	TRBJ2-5	CASSATQAGGAQYF	TGTGCCAGCAGCGCTACACAGGCCGGGGGGGCCCAGTACTTC
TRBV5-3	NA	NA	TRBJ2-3	CARSLWGPLARDPTDTQYF	TGTGCCAGAAGCTTGTGGGGGCCCTTGGCTAGAGATCCCACAGATACGCAGTATTTT
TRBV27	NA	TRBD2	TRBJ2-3	CASSSRLAGGADTQYF	TGTGCCAGCAGTTCGAGACTAGCGGGGGGTGCAGATACGCAGTATTTT
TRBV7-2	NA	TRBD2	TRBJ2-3	CASRGDGGGTDTQYF	TGTGCCAGCAGAGGCGACGGGGGGGGCACAGATACGCAGTATTTT
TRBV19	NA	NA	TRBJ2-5	CASSSLVRAGREVETQYF	TGTGCCAGTAGTAGTTTAGTCCGGGCAGGGCGAGAGGTTGAGACCCAGTACTTC
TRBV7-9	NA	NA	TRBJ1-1	CATGQFRDTEAFF	TGTGCCACTGGACAGTTTCGGGACACTGAAGCTTTCTTT
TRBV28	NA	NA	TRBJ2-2	CASSFSLVRFF	TGTGCCAGCAGTTTTTCCCTCGTAAGGTTTTTT
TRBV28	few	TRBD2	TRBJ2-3	CASSPQGSGGLDTQYF	TGTGCCAGCAGCCCACAGGGTAGCGGGGGTCTAGATACGCAGTATTTT
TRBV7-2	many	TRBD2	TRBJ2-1	CASSPTSGGAGEQFF	TGTGCCAGCAGCCCGACTAGCGGGGGGGCCGGAGAGCAGTTCTTC
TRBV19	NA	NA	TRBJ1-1	CASSSGLGATEAFF	TGTGCCAGTAGTTCGGGGCTGGGGGCCACTGAAGCTTTCTTT
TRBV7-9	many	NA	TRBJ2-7	CASSSPDSYEQYF	TGTGCCAGCAGCTCCCCGGACTCCTACGAGCAGTACTTC
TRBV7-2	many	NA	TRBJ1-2	CASSLEVLDYGYTF	TGTGCCAGCAGCTTAGAGGTCCTGGACTATGGCTACACCTTC